The 10 T cell receptor beta chains below come from one sample, sequenced in a study of T-cell memory formation after mild COVID-19. Each CDR3 protein gets one entry after TCRdb re-called the 5' RACE reads with MiXCR. The table records 140,000 or so distinct CDR3 sequences, about 14% of them present only once. The specimen was PBMCs or a T cell subset sorted from them (not recorded which). The receptor set was obtained from an adult woman who had mild COVID-19 (a few samples of this study predate the infection). Cell type and time point are not known.

The CDR3, as DNA: TGTGCCAGCAGCTTCATGGATGGGGCCAACGTCCTGACTTTC. It encodes CASSFMDGANVLTF. The chain recombines TRBV5-5 with TRBJ2-6; D ambiguous. The V end lost 2 bases, the J end lost 3 bases, and 6 bases lay between the germline ends. CDR1 SGHKS and CDR2 YYEKEE come from the germline V gene (reference sequence). The CDR3 totals 14 residues.

The table lists this clonotype with many counts. The chain links TRBV27 to TRBJ2-1; TRBD2 matches at 11 bases. The length of the CDR3 is 15 residues. Trimming took 4 bases from V and 9 from J; bases not matched to a gene: 8. Germline assignment: CDR1 MNHEY and CDR2 SMNVEV (reference sequence). The CDR3 loop is CASSSSGGYVGEQFF. In nucleotides, the CDR3 is TGTGCCAGCAGTTCTAGCGGGGGGTATGTGGGTGAGCAGTTCTTC.

The table lists this clonotype with a few counts. The chain uses TRBV12-3 or TRBV12-4 and TRBJ2-1; tentatively, D is TRBD1 or TRBD2 (5 bases each). V shed 7 bases and J shed 5 bases, with 15 bases lying between them. The CDR3 length is 14 residues. CDR3 nucleotides: TGTGCCAGCACCGAAGGGACCACCAACAATGAGCAGTTCTTC. Translated: CASTEGTTNNEQFF.

The chain uses TRBV5-1 and TRBJ2-2; D remains ambiguous. From germline, CDR1 is SGHRS and CDR2 YFSETQ. This CDR3 is built from 16 residues. V lost 8 bases to trimming and J lost 0 bases, with 17 bases between them. The CDR3 loop is CASNALGGPNTGELFF. Written as DNA, the CDR3 is TGCGCCAGTAACGCCCTGGGCGGTCCGAACACCGGGGAGCTGTTTTTT.

This rearrangement joins TRBV7-9 to TRBJ2-7; D is undetermined. This CDR3 region has 19 residues. Per the germline V gene, CDR1 is SEHNR and CDR2 is FQNEAQ (reference sequence). Trimming shortened V by 5 bases and J by 3 bases, and 29 bases separated the two germline ends. The CDR3 region has the DNA TGTGCCAGCAGCACCCGACGGGTGGGCTTCGGAACACCTGACTACGAGCAGTACTTC. This gives the protein CASSTRRVGFGTPDYEQYF. Complete variable domain (other parts from reference TRBV7-9 and TRBJ2-7): DTGVSQNPRHKITKRGQNVTFRCDPISEHNRLYWYRQTLGQGPEFLTYFQNEAQLEKSRLLSDRFSAERPKGSFSTLEIQRTEQGDSAMYLCASSTRRVGFGTPDYEQYFGPGTRLTVT.

This clonotype was detected a few times. This chain links TRBV4-1 with TRBJ2-7; the D call may be TRBD1 or TRBD2 (5 bases each). CDR3 length equals 14 residues. The germline gives CDR1 MGHRA, CDR2 YSYEKL. V shed 1 base and J shed 3 bases, with 10 bases lying between them. The CDR3 nucleotides are TGCGCCAGCAGCCAAGCCGGGACCTACTACGAGCAGTACTTC. Translated: CASSQAGTYYEQYF.

This clonotype has a handful of counts. CDR3 in amino acids: CASSLGEGDTEAFF. The CDR3 DNA follows: TGTGCCAGCAGTCTAGGGGAAGGCGACACTGAAGCTTTCTTT. The chain is built from TRBV28 and TRBJ1-1; D perhaps matches TRBD1 (5 bases). Per germline, CDR1 MDHEN and CDR2 SYDVKM. Deletions cut 5 bases from V and 3 bases from J, with 13 bases between. The CDR3 totals 14 residues.

This clonotype was counted between two and nine times. V is TRBV12-3 or TRBV12-4 and J is TRBJ2-3; D possibly matches TRBD1 or TRBD2 (7 bases each). The CDR3 contains 17 residues. V lost 9 bases and J 0 bases, leaving 22 bases between the germline ends. The CDR3 coding sequence is TGTGCCAGTGGGGGAGCGAGCGGGACAGAGAGCACAGATACGCAGTATTTT. Translation: CASGGASGTESTDTQYF.

This clonotype turned up a few times. The chain combines TRBV12-3 or TRBV12-4 with TRBJ1-1, with D tentatively TRBD1 (6 bases). The CDR3 extends over 15 amino acids. V was pared by 2 bases and J by 0 bases, with 10 bases between. CDR3: CASSLMGGLNTEAFF. CDR3 DNA: TGTGCCAGCAGTTTAATGGGGGGCTTGAACACTGAAGCTTTCTTT.

This clonotype has at least ten counts. The J gene is TRBJ2-1, the V gene TRBV6-5, with 10 positions matching TRBD2. J lost 11 bases, V lost 6 bases, and 7 bases had no gene match. Germline V gives CDR1 MNHEY, CDR2 SVGAGI. The CDR3 contains 13 residues. The CDR3 sequence is CASSLAGEGKQFF. The DNA of the CDR3 is TGTGCCAGCAGCCTAGCGGGAGAGGGGAAGCAGTTCTTC.